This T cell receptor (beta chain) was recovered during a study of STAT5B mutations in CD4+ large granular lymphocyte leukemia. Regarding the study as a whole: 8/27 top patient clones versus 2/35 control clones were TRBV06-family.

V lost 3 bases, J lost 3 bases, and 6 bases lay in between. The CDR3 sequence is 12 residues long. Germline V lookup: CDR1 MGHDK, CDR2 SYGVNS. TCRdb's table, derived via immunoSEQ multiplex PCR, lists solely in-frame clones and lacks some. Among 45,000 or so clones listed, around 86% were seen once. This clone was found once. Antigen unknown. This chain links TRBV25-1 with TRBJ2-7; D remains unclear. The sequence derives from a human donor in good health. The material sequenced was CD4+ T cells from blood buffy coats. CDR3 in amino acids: CASSDPYYEQYF. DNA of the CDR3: TGTGCCAGCAGTGACCCCTACTACGAGCAGTACTTC.